The subject of this entry is one T cell receptor beta chain. Its antigen remains unidentified. This CDR3 contains 14 residues. Germline V gives CDR1 LNHDA, CDR2 SQIVND (reference sequence). V lost 5 bases to trimming and J lost 7 bases; unmatched junction nucleotides: 7. The PCR was carried out with 60 Vbeta primers and 13 Jbeta primers. This table comes from immunoSEQ multiplex PCR, and its TCRdb copy is limited to in-frame clones, with some not included. Its table records 75,000 to 90,000 clones. The sample belongs to a study of cytomegalovirus exposure and HLA in healthy donors. Overall study findings and caveats: Some public TCRs appeared in many individuals, while most sequences were rare.

The chain combines TRBV19 with TRBJ2-7; 11 bases are a match to TRBD1. The material sequenced was PBMCs. This clonotype was obtained from a woman between 55 and 75 years old in good health and CMV-seronegative. The CDR3 loop reads CASSPGQGAREQYF. CDR3 coding DNA: TGTGCCAGTAGTCCAGGACAGGGGGCGAGGGAGCAGTACTTC.